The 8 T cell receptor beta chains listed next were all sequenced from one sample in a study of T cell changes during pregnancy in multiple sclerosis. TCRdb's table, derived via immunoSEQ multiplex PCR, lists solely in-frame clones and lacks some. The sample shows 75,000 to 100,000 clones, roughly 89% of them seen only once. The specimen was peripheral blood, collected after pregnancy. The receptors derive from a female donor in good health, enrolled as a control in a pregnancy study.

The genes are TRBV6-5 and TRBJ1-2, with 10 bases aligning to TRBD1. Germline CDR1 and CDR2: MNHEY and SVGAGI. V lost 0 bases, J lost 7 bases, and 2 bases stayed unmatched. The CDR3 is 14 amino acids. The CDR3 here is CASSYSGQGFGYTF. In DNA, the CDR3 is TGTGCCAGCAGTTACTCGGGACAGGGGTTTGGCTACACCTTC.

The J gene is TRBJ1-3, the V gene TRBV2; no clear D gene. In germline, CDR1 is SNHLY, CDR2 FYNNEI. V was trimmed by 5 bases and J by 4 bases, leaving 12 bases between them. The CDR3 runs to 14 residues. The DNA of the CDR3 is TGTGCCAGCAGTTCCGGTTCAACGGGAAACACCATATATTTT. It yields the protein CASSSGSTGNTIYF.

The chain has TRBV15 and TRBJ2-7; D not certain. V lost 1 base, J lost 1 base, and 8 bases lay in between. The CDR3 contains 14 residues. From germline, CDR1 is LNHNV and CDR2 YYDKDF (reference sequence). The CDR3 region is CATSRVLSSYEQYF. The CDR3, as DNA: TGTGCCACCAGCAGAGTTCTCAGTTCCTACGAGCAGTACTTC.

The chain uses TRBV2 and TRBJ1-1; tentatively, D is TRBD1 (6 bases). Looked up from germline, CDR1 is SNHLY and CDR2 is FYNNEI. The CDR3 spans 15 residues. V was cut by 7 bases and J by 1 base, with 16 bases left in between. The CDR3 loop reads CASKLVWTANTEAFF. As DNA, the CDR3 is TGTGCCAGCAAACTGGTCTGGACAGCGAACACTGAAGCTTTCTTT.

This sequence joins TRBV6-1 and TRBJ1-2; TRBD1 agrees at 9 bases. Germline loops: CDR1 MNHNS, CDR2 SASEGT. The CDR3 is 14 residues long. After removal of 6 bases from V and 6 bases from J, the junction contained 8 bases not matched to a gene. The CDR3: CASSNRGLTDGYTF. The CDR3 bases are TGTGCCAGCAGCAACAGGGGGCTCACGGATGGCTACACCTTC.

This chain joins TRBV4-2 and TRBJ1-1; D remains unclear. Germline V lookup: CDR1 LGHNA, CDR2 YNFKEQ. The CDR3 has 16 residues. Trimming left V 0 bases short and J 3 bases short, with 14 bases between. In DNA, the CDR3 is TGTGCCAGCAGCCAAGAGCCGTCACCGGCGGACACTGAAGCTTTCTTT. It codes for CASSQEPSPADTEAFF.

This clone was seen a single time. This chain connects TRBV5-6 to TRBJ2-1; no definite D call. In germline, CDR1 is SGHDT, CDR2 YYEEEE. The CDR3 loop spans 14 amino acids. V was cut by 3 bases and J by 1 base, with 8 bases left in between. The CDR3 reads CASSSYSSYNEQFF. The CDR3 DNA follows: TGTGCCAGCAGCTCTTACAGTTCCTACAATGAGCAGTTCTTC.

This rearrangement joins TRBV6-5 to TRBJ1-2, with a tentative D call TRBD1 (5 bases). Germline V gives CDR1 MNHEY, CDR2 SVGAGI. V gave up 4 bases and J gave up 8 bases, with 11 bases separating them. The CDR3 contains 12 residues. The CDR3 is CASSSTRGGYTF. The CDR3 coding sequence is TGTGCCAGCAGTTCCACCCGGGGGGGCTACACCTTC.